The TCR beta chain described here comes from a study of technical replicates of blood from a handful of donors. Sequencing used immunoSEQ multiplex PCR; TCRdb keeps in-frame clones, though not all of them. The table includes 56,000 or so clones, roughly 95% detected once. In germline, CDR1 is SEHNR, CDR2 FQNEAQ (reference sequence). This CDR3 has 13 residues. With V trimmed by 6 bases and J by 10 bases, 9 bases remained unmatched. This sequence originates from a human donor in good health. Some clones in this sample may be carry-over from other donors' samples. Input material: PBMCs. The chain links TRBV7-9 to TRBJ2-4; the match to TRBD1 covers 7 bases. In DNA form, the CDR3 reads TGTGCCAGCAGTCTCGACAGGGCCGGGATTCAGTACTTC. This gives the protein CASSLDRAGIQYF.